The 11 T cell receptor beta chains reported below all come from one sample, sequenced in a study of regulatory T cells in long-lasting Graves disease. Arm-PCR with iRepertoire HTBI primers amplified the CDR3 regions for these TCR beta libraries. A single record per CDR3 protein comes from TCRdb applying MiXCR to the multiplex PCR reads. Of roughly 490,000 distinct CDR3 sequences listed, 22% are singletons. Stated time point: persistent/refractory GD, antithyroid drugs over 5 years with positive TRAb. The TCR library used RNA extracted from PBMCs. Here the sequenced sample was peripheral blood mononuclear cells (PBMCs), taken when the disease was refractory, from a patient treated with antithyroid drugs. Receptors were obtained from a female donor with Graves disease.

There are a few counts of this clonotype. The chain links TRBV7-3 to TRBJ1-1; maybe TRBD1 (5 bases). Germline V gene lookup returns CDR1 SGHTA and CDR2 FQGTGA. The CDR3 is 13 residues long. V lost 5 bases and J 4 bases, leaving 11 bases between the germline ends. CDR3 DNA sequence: TGTGCCAGCAGCCCGGGGGATGGCACTGAAGCTTTCTTT. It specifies CASSPGDGTEAFF.

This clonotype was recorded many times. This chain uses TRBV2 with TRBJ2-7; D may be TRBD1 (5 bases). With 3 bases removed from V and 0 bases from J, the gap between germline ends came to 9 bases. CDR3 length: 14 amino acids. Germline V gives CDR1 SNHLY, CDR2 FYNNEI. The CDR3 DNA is TGTGCCAGCAGTGACGCCGACAGCTCCTACGAGCAGTACTTC. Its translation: CASSDADSSYEQYF.

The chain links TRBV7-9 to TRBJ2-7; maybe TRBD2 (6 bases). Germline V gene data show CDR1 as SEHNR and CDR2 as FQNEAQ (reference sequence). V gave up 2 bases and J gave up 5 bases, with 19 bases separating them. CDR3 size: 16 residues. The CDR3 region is CASSLPLRGLSDEQYF. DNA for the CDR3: TGTGCCAGCAGCTTACCGCTGCGGGGACTGTCCGACGAGCAGTACTTC.

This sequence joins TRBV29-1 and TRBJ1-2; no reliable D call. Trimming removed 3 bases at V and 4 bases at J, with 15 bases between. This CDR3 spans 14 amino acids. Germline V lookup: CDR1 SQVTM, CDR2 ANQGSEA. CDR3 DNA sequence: TGCAGCGTTGACCGGCCGAGCGGCGGCTATGGCTACACCTTC. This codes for CSVDRPSGGYGYTF.

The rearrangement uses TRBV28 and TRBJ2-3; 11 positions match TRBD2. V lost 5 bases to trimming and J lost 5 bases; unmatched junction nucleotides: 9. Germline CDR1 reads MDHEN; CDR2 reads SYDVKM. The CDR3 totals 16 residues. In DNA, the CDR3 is TGTGCCAGCAGTCCTAAGGGGCTAGCGGGAGGAGATACGCAGTATTTT. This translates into CASSPKGLAGGDTQYF.

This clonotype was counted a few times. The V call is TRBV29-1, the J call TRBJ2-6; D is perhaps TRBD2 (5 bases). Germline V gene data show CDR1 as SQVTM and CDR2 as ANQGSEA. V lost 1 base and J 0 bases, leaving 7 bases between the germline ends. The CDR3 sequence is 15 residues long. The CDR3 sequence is CSVEGEHSGANVLTF. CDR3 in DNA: TGCAGCGTTGAAGGGGAGCACTCTGGGGCCAACGTCCTGACTTTC.

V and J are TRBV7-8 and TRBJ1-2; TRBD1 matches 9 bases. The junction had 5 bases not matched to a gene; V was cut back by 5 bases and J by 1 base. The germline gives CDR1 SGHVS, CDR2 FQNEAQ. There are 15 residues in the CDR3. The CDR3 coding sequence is TGTGCCAGCAGCAGCGACAGGGGGGTTAACTATGGCTACACCTTC. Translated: CASSSDRGVNYGYTF.

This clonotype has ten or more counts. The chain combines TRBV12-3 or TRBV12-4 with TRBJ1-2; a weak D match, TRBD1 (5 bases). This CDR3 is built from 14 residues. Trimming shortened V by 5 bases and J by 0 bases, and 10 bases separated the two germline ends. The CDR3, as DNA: TGTGCCAGCAGTGCCTGGGACTCTAACTATGGCTACACCTTC. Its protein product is CASSAWDSNYGYTF.

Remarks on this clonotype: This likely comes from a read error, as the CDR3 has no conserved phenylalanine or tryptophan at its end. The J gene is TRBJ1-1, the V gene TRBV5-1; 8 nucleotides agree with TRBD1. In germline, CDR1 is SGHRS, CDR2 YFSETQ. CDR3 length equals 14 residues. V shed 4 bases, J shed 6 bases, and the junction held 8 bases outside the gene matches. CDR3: CASSLGQAVSEAFL. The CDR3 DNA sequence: TGCGCCAGCAGCCTGGGACAGGCTGTGTCTGAAGCTTTCCTT.

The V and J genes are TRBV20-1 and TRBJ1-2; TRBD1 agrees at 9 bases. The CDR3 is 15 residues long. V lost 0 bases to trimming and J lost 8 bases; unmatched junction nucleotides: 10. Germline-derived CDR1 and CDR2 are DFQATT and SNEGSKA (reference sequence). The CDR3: CSAREQGAYGSGYTF. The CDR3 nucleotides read TGCAGTGCTAGAGAACAGGGGGCCTACGGTAGCGGCTACACCTTC.

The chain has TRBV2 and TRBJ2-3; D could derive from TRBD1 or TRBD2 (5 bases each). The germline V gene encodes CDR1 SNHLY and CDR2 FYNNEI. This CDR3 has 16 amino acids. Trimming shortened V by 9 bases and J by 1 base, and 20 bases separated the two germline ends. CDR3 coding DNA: TGTGCCAGTCAGGGACCCACGATGGAGGGCACAGATACGCAGTATTTT. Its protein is CASQGPTMEGTDTQYF.